What follows is one T cell receptor beta chain and its context. What it recognizes is unknown. This sample is drawn from a study of CXCR3-negative and CXCR3-positive naive CD8 T cells. Study-wide results and limits: Much lower diversity was found in memory CD8+ cells, while both naive subsets had comparably high diversity. Cryopreserved cells partially lost CXCR3 expression, and fresh PBMCs were used in most assays. Against CXCR3-negative naive cells, CXCR3-positive naive cells showed more hydrophobic TRB CDR3s.

Through 5' RACE with UMI labels, the TRB cDNA libraries were prepared. TCRdb re-called the 5' RACE reads; every CDR3 protein appears as one record, without DNA. This listing includes 150,000 or so distinct CDR3 sequences. The V gene's germline CDR1 is SGHDN and CDR2 FVKESK. The CDR3 has 14 amino acids. This clonotype was sampled from a human donor in good health. Some clones in this sample may be carry-over from other donors' samples. Sequencing was done on a sample of naive CXCR3+ CD8+ T cells from blood. Subset meaning: CD45RO-CCR7+CD27+CD95- naive CD8+ T cells expressing CXCR3 (TNR3+). The V and J genes are TRBV14 and TRBJ2-7. CDR3 region: CASSHAGVLYEQYF.